This T cell receptor (beta chain) was found in a study of blood T cell repertoires in COVID-19. Background on the study: Collection of acute and convalescent COVID-19 samples took place in the United States, Italy and Spain.

Participant ages covered about 18 to 89 years across 25 or so US areas. In the authors' methods: Estimates of nucleated cell counts were drawn from the amplification of reference gene primers. The data were produced by immunoSEQ multiplex PCR, yet TCRdb's version contains in-frame clones alone and is incomplete. For V, J and clone size, that table is used; D and trimming come from the DNA. The sample consists of roughly 250,000 clones, about 86% of them appearing once. CDR1 and CDR2 from the germline V gene are SGDLS and YYNGEE. CDR3 length: 17 amino acids. The J segment lost 4 bases and the V segment lost 0 bases, leaving 5 bases of the junction unmatched.

The chain is built from TRBV9 and TRBJ2-1; 12 bases match TRBD2. The TCR comes from a woman between 40 and 50 years old with acute COVID-19. Source material: PBMCs or T cells enriched from blood (not recorded which). As DNA, the CDR3 is TGTGCCAGCAGCGTAGCTCCTAGCGGGAGGGGGTACAATGAGCAGTTCTTC. Translating gives CASSVAPSGRGYNEQFF.